This T cell receptor (beta chain) is from a study of T cell repertoires in cytomegalovirus infection. Looking at the study overall: The authors used CMV epitopes that were HLA-C-restricted (recently identified) and HLA-B-restricted (well studied). Regarding the study as a whole: Totalled public TCR beta family frequency picked out people who carried CMV plus the relevant HLA.

In the case of this clonotype: No antigen is known for it.

V trimming: 3 bases; J trimming: 4 bases; junction bases outside the gene matches: 16. Germline CDR1 LGHNA, CDR2 YNFKEQ. The CDR3 has 19 residues. TCRdb reprocessed the reads with MiXCR, giving one entry per CDR3 protein. The sample contains around 800,000 distinct CDR3 sequences, around a third of which appear only once. The chain employs TRBV4-2 and TRBJ2-5; TRBD2 aligns across 11 bases. The sequence came from a human donor in good health (CMV status not recorded). Some clones in this sample may be carry-over from other donors' samples. Sequenced material: cultured CD8+ T cells from PBMCs, taken from culture after CMV antigen stimulation. In DNA form, the CDR3 reads TGTGCCAGCAGCCATTCCCCGGGAGTTAGCGGGGGGGTACGAGAGACCCAGTACTTC. This sequence encodes CASSHSPGVSGGVRETQYF.